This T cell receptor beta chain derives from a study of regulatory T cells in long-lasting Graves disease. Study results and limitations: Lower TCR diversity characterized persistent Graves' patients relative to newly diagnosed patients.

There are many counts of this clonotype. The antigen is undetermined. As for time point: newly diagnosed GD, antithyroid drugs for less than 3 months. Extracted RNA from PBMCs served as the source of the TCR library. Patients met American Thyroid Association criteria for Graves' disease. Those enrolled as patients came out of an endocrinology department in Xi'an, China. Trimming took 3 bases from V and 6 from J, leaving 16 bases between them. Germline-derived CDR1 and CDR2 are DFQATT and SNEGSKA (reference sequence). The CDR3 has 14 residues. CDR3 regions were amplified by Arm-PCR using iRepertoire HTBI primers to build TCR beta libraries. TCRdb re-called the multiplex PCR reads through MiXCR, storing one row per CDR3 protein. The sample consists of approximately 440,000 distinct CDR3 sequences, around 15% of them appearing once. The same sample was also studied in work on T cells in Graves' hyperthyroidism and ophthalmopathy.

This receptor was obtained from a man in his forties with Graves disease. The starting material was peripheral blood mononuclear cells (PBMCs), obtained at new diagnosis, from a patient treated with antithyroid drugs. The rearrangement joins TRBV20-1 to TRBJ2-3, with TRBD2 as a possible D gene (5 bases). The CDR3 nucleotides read TGCAGTGCTAGGAGGGTCTCCCCACAGGATACGCAGTATTTT. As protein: CSARRVSPQDTQYF.